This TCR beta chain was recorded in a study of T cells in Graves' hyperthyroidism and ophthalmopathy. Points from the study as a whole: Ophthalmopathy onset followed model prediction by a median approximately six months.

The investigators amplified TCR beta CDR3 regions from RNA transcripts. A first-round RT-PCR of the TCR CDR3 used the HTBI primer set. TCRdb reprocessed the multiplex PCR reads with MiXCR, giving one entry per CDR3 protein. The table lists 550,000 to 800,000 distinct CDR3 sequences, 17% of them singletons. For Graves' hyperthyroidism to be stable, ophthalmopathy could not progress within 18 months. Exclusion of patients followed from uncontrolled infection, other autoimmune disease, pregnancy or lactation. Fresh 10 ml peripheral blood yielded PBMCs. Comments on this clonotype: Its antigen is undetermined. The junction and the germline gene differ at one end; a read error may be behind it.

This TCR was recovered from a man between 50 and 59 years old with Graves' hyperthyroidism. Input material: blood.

The CDR3 loop is CAGSLWVAGGNEQFF. The CDR3 bases are TGCGCCGGCAGCTTGTGGGTAGCGGGAGGAAATGAGCAGTTCTTC. The V call is TRBV5-1, the J call TRBJ2-1, with 10 bases matching TRBD2. The CDR3 contains 15 residues. CDR1 and CDR2 (germline): SGHRS, YFSETQ.